Listed here are 32 T cell receptor beta chains from one sample, sequenced in a study of blood T cell repertoires in COVID-19. The method was immunoSEQ multiplex PCR; TCRdb's version includes in-frame clones alone and lacks a portion of them. The data hold about 240,000 clones, with 82% observed a single time. The source material was peripheral blood. Receptor source: a woman aged 55-70 years with active or convalescent COVID-19.

The rearrangement uses TRBV6-5 and TRBJ1-1, with a weak D call TRBD1 (6 bases). The CDR3 spans 11 residues. V was clipped by 7 bases and J by 6 bases, with 9 bases between them. The germline gives CDR1 MNHEY, CDR2 SVGAGI. CDR3 amino acids: CASIRTAEAFF. DNA for the CDR3: TGTGCCAGCATCCGGACAGCTGAAGCTTTCTTT.

V usage is TRBV5-1 and J usage is TRBJ1-5, with TRBD1 as a possible D gene (6 bases). The CDR3 covers 13 residues. Trimming took 2 bases from V and 7 from J, leaving 10 bases between them. Germline V lookup: CDR1 SGHRS, CDR2 YFSETQ. DNA of the CDR3: TGCGCCAGCAGCTTTTCAGGGGAACAGCCCCAGCATTTT. Residues: CASSFSGEQPQHF.

This clone came up a few times. The chain carries TRBV3-1 (or the pseudogene TRBV3-2) and TRBJ1-4; no clear D gene. V was cut by 4 bases and J by 5 bases, with 5 bases left in between. Germline values: CDR1 LGHDT, CDR2 YNNKEL (reference sequence). The CDR3 runs to 12 residues. The DNA of the CDR3 is TGTGCCAGCAGCCCCCGGAATGAAAAACTGTTTTTT. This codes for CASSPRNEKLFF.

The rearrangement links TRBV9 to TRBJ2-3; maybe TRBD2 (7 bases). The CDR3 has 13 amino acids. Germline V gene lookup returns CDR1 SGDLS and CDR2 YYNGEE. The V and J ends lost 7 bases and 1 base respectively, with 10 bases between them. CDR3 in DNA: TGTGCCAGCGGAGGGGGGGGCACAGATACGCAGTATTTT. Protein product: CASGGGGTDTQYF. The variable domain in full, completed from reference TRBV9 and TRBJ2-3, reads DSGVTQTPKHLITATGQRVTLRCSPRSGDLSVYWYQQSLDQGLQFLIQYYNGEERAKGNILERFSAQQFPDLHSELNLSSLELGDSALYFCASGGGGTDTQYFGPGTRLTVL.

The V gene is TRBV16, the J gene TRBJ1-3, with unresolved D. The CDR3 is 16 residues long. Germline CDR1 KGHSY, CDR2 FQNENV. The V gene lost 0 bases and the J gene lost 2 bases, with 11 bases spanning the gap. CDR3 sequence reads: CASSQSTGFTGNTIYF. CDR3 nucleotides: TGTGCCAGCAGCCAATCTACGGGATTTACTGGAAACACCATATATTTT.

CDR3 amino acids: CASSPQPGLVSNEQFF. CDR3 DNA: TGTGCCAGCAGCCCGCAACCGGGACTAGTGAGTAATGAGCAGTTCTTC. V usage is TRBV9 and J usage is TRBJ2-1, with 8 bases matching TRBD2. The CDR3 is 16 residues long. The trim removed 4 bases at V and 7 bases at J, leaving 13 bases unmatched. The germline V gene encodes CDR1 SGDLS and CDR2 YYNGEE.

V gene TRBV7-2 combines with J gene TRBJ2-7; D remains ambiguous. CDR3 length equals 15 residues. V was clipped by 1 base and J by 0 bases, with 10 bases between them. Germline CDR1 and CDR2: SGHTA and FQGNSA. The CDR3 sequence is CASSLGQSSSYEQYF. In DNA, the CDR3 is TGTGCCAGCAGCTTAGGCCAGTCTAGCTCCTACGAGCAGTACTTC.

This chain joins TRBV5-1 and TRBJ2-3; weak D call: TRBD1 (5 bases). The CDR3 is 16 residues long. Trimming shortened V by 0 bases and J by 0 bases, and 11 bases separated the two germline ends. The germline CDR1 and CDR2 sequences are SGHRS and YFSETQ. The CDR3: CASSLVWGRSTDTQYF. Here the CDR3 DNA reads TGCGCCAGCAGCTTGGTATGGGGCCGAAGCACAGATACGCAGTATTTT.

A single count supports this clone. The rearrangement uses TRBV11-2 and TRBJ2-1; 8 bases agree with TRBD2. CDR1 SGHAT and CDR2 FQNNGV come from the germline V gene. V shed 5 bases, J shed 7 bases, and the junction held 10 bases outside the gene matches. The CDR3 runs 15 residues. The CDR3 DNA is TGTGCCAGCAGCCCATTCGGACTAGCCCGTAATGAGCAGTTCTTC. It specifies CASSPFGLARNEQFF. The full variable domain, completed using reference TRBV11-2 and TRBJ2-1, is EAGVAQSPRYKIIEKRQSVAFWCNPISGHATLYWYQQILGQGPKLLIQFQNNGVVDDSQLPKDRFSAERLKGVDSTLKIQPAKLEDSAVYLCASSPFGLARNEQFFGPGTRLTVL.

The chain couples TRBV2 to TRBJ1-1, with TRBD1 as a possible D gene (5 bases). The CDR3 runs to 14 residues. Germline loops: CDR1 SNHLY, CDR2 FYNNEI. Deletions cut 6 bases from V and 5 bases from J, with 16 bases between. In nucleotides, the CDR3 is TGTGCCAGCAGACTCAGGGTTCAAGGTACTGAAGCTTTCTTT. The encoded protein is CASRLRVQGTEAFF.

The V and J genes are TRBV19 and TRBJ2-1; the match to TRBD1 covers 8 bases. The junction had 5 bases not matched to a gene; V was cut back by 5 bases and J by 2 bases. The CDR3 runs 15 residues. Germline lookup yields CDR1 LNHDA and CDR2 SQIVND (reference sequence). The CDR3 is CASSLRGQTYNEQFF. CDR3 sequence (DNA): TGTGCCAGTAGTCTCAGGGGGCAGACCTACAATGAGCAGTTCTTC. Full variable domain (missing parts from reference TRBV19 and TRBJ2-1): DGGITQSPKYLFRKEGQNVTLSCEQNLNHDAMYWYRQDPGQGLRLIYYSQIVNDFQKGDIAEGYSVSREKKESFPLTVTSAQKNPTAFYLCASSLRGQTYNEQFFGPGTRLTVL.

The rearrangement uses TRBV30 and TRBJ2-7; 9 nucleotides line up with TRBD1. Per the germline V gene, CDR1 is GTSNPN and CDR2 is SVGIG (reference sequence). V lost 0 bases and J lost 7; bases outside the gene matches: 10. This CDR3 contains 15 residues. The DNA for the CDR3 is TGTGCCTGGAGTGTACTAGGGACAGGGAAAGAGGAGCAGTACTTC. Translating it yields CAWSVLGTGKEEQYF.

There are a few counts of this clone. This chain joins TRBV7-9 and TRBJ1-1; a weak D match, TRBD1 (5 bases). This CDR3 contains 13 residues. The germline gives CDR1 SEHNR, CDR2 FQNEAQ (reference sequence). With 2 bases removed from V and 1 base from J, the gap between germline ends came to 5 bases. CDR3 bases: TGTGCCAGCAGCTTACAGGGGAACACTGAAGCTTTCTTT. Protein: CASSLQGNTEAFF.

J is TRBJ1-2 and V is TRBV29-1; 8 bases align to TRBD1. V lost 1 base and J lost 4; bases outside the gene matches: 5. CDR1 and CDR2 from the germline V gene are SQVTM and ANQGSEA. The CDR3 covers 14 residues. CDR3 protein: CSVEGQGPAYGYTF. In DNA, the CDR3 is TGCAGCGTTGAAGGACAGGGGCCCGCCTATGGCTACACCTTC.

In its sample, this clone was seen once. The chain has TRBV5-1 and TRBJ2-7; D gene unclear. The V gene's germline CDR1 is SGHRS and CDR2 YFSETQ. V was trimmed by 4 bases and J by 10 bases, leaving 12 bases between them. The CDR3 has 11 residues. The DNA of the CDR3 is TGCGCCAGCAGCGACACCACCAGCCAGTACTTC. Residues: CASSDTTSQYF.

The chain combines TRBV2 with TRBJ2-1, with 8 positions matching TRBD1. The CDR3 spans 16 residues. The V gene's germline CDR1 is SNHLY and CDR2 FYNNEI. V gave up 5 bases and J gave up 0 bases; unmatched junction bases: 6. The chain's CDR3 is CASSTTGVSSYNEQFF. Written as DNA, the CDR3 is TGTGCCAGCAGTACGACAGGGGTCAGCTCCTACAATGAGCAGTTCTTC.

The chain carries TRBV11-3 and TRBJ2-1; tentative D call: TRBD2 (6 bases). V was cut by 1 base and J by 4 bases, with 11 bases left in between. Germline assignment: CDR1 SGHNT and CDR2 YENEEA. The CDR3 has 15 amino acids. The CDR3 nucleotides read TGTGCCAGCAGCTTAGGGACTACCCTTTACAATGAGCAGTTCTTC. It specifies CASSLGTTLYNEQFF.

This clone has a single count. This rearrangement joins TRBV27 to TRBJ1-2; 7 nucleotides line up with TRBD1. V lost 5 bases and J lost 8; bases outside the gene matches: 5. CDR1 MNHEY and CDR2 SMNVEV come from the germline V gene (reference sequence). There are 12 residues in the CDR3. The CDR3 DNA reads TGTGCCAGCAGTACAGGGGCTAGCGGCTACACCTTC. Its translation is CASSTGASGYTF.

This clone has ten or more counts. The J gene is TRBJ1-5, the V gene TRBV19, with 7 nucleotides matching TRBD1. The CDR3 consists of 15 residues. J was trimmed by 5 bases and V by 3 bases; bases with no gene match: 7. Per germline, CDR1 LNHDA and CDR2 SQIVND (reference sequence). The CDR3 region is CASSMGGQKHQPQHF. CDR3 bases: TGTGCCAGTAGTATGGGGGGACAGAAGCATCAGCCCCAGCATTTT.

The chain carries TRBV6-5 and TRBJ2-2; tentative D call: TRBD1 (6 bases). Germline V gene sequence: CDR1 MNHEY, CDR2 SVGAGI. CDR3 size: 16 residues. V was trimmed by 0 bases and J by 4 bases, leaving 12 bases between them. Written as DNA, the CDR3 is TGTGCCAGCAGTTACTCATCAGGGGCGTCCACCGGGGAGCTGTTTTTT. This translates into CASSYSSGASTGELFF.

The V gene is TRBV29-1, the J gene TRBJ1-2; 7 nucleotides agree with TRBD1. CDR1 is SQVTM and CDR2 is ANQGSEA in the germline V gene. This CDR3 spans 13 amino acids. Trimming at V came to 5 bases and at J to 4 bases, leaving 7 bases not matched to a gene. CDR3 in amino acids: CSVREGAGYGYTF. The CDR3 region has the DNA TGCAGCGTTCGCGAGGGGGCGGGCTATGGCTACACCTTC.

The rearrangement joins TRBV10-3 to TRBJ1-2; 8 nucleotides agree with TRBD1. The CDR3 runs to 17 residues. CDR1 and CDR2 (germline): ENHRY, SYGVKD. V shed 4 bases, J shed 3 bases, and the junction held 13 bases outside the gene matches. The CDR3 is CAISASGTGFSDYGYTF. The CDR3 region has the DNA TGTGCCATCAGTGCATCCGGGACAGGCTTTTCGGACTATGGCTACACCTTC.

The chain is built from TRBV6-4 and TRBJ2-3, with 11 bases aligning to TRBD1. This CDR3 comprises 17 residues. Per the germline V gene, CDR1 is MRHNA and CDR2 is SNTAGT. The J segment lost 0 bases and the V segment lost 5 bases, leaving 7 bases of the junction unmatched. The CDR3 nucleotides read TGTGCCAGCAGTCCCGGACAGGGGGCCGATAGCACAGATACGCAGTATTTT. Translated: CASSPGQGADSTDTQYF.

The chain joins TRBV2 to TRBJ1-2; 7 bases are shared with TRBD1. Germline V gene data show CDR1 as SNHLY and CDR2 as FYNNEI. The trim removed 6 bases at V and 5 bases at J, leaving 9 bases unmatched. CDR3 size: 14 residues. The CDR3 reads CASRAIDRAYGYTF. In DNA, the CDR3 is TGTGCCAGCAGAGCCATAGACAGGGCGTATGGCTACACCTTC. The variable domain in full, completed from reference TRBV2 and TRBJ1-2, reads EPEVTQTPSHQVTQMGQEVILRCVPISNHLYFYWYRQILGQKVEFLVSFYNNEISEKSEIFDDQFSVERPDGSNFTLKIRSTKLEDSAMYFCASRAIDRAYGYTFGSGTRLTVV.

This rearrangement joins TRBV18 to TRBJ1-4, with D uncertain. The CDR3 has 14 amino acids. CDR1 KGHSH and CDR2 LQKENI come from the germline V gene. The V end lost 2 bases, the J end lost 3 bases, and 7 bases lay between the germline ends. The CDR3 here is CASSPGGSNEKLFF. CDR3 coding DNA: TGTGCCAGCTCACCAGGCGGCTCTAATGAAAAACTGTTTTTT.

This chain joins TRBV5-1 and TRBJ1-1; possible D gene TRBD1, 6 bases. The CDR3 totals 14 residues. Germline CDR1 reads SGHRS; CDR2 reads YFSETQ. Trimming removed 2 bases from V and 1 base from J, with 9 bases in between. CDR3 bases: TGCGCCAGCAGCTTCGGGACAACGAACACTGAAGCTTTCTTT. Amino acid sequence: CASSFGTTNTEAFF.

The V and J genes are TRBV18 and TRBJ2-1; TRBD2 matches at 9 bases. V was clipped by 2 bases and J by 4 bases; unmatched bases: 3. The CDR3 has 15 residues. Germline loops: CDR1 KGHSH, CDR2 LQKENI. The CDR3 spells CASSPASGAYNEQFF. The CDR3 nucleotides are TGTGCCAGCTCACCAGCTAGCGGGGCTTACAATGAGCAGTTCTTC.

The V gene is TRBV7-2, the J gene TRBJ2-3; 10 bases map to TRBD2. The CDR3 totals 15 residues. After removal of 5 bases from V and 7 bases from J, the junction contained 9 bases not matched to a gene. The germline gives CDR1 SGHTA, CDR2 FQGNSA. This chain's CDR3 is CASSPRSGGANTQYF. Written as DNA, the CDR3 is TGTGCCAGCAGCCCTAGGAGCGGGGGGGCGAATACGCAGTATTTT. Drawing the rest from reference TRBV7-2 and TRBJ2-3, the complete variable domain is GAGVSQSPSNKVTEKGKDVELRCDPISGHTALYWYRQSLGQGLEFLIYFQGNSAPDKSGLPSDRFSAERTGGSVSTLTIQRTQQEDSAVYLCASSPRSGGANTQYFGPGTRLTVL.

This chain connects TRBV5-1 to TRBJ2-3; TRBD1 is a possible D gene (6 bases). The germline CDR1 and CDR2 sequences are SGHRS and YFSETQ. CDR3 size: 15 residues. V was shortened by 4 bases and J by 0 bases, with 12 bases between the two germline ends. CDR3: CASSGQGTSTDTQYF. The CDR3 DNA reads as TGCGCCAGCAGCGGCCAGGGGACGAGCACAGATACGCAGTATTTT.

This clone has only a few counts. The chain employs TRBV27 and TRBJ2-7, with a possible D match to TRBD1 (5 bases). V lost 6 bases and J 7 bases, leaving 13 bases between the germline ends. The CDR3 totals 12 residues. The germline V gene encodes CDR1 MNHEY and CDR2 SMNVEV (reference sequence). In DNA form, the CDR3 reads TGTGCCAGCAGCGACCAGGGTCGGGAGCAGTACTTC. It specifies CASSDQGREQYF.

The chain recombines TRBV3-1 (or the pseudogene TRBV3-2) with TRBJ2-5; D call uncertain. Germline CDR1 reads LGHDT; CDR2 reads YNNKEL (reference sequence). Trimming took 0 bases from V and 1 from J, leaving 9 bases between them. The CDR3 totals 15 residues. The CDR3 sequence is CASSQDWAVQETQYF. The DNA for the CDR3 is TGTGCCAGCAGCCAAGATTGGGCAGTCCAAGAGACCCAGTACTTC.

The V gene is TRBV7-2, the J gene TRBJ1-2; a weak D match, TRBD1 (6 bases). Germline values: CDR1 SGHTA, CDR2 FQGNSA. The CDR3 loop spans 14 amino acids. Deletions cut 2 bases from V and 2 bases from J, with 9 bases between. The CDR3 region is CASSLRTDNYGYTF. The CDR3 DNA follows: TGTGCCAGCAGCTTAAGGACAGACAACTATGGCTACACCTTC.